This TCR beta chain was sequenced during a study of cytomegalovirus exposure and HLA in healthy donors. Findings and limits, study-wide: An analysis that came later showed most CMV-associated TCR beta chains appearing HLA-restricted. When the data were analyzed later, several of the most significant clusters appeared to be linked to common viral pathogens.

A multiplex PCR was run with 60 Vbeta primers and 13 Jbeta primers. Produced via immunoSEQ multiplex PCR; TCRdb's table is partial and in-frame only. The sample has 120,000 to 150,000 clones, almost 85% seen once. The CDR3 is made up of 16 amino acids. V dropped 4 bases and J dropped 4 bases, with 18 bases sitting between them. Germline V gives CDR1 SGHVS, CDR2 FQNEAQ. Details on this clone: What it binds is not known.

The material sequenced was PBMCs. The receptor was derived from a man between 18 and 29 years old in good health and CMV-seropositive. This chain connects TRBV7-8 to TRBJ2-3; D may be TRBD2 (5 bases). The CDR3 sequence: CASSSALRLSPDTQYF. The DNA of the CDR3 is TGTGCCAGCAGCTCCGCCCTAAGACTAAGTCCAGATACGCAGTATTTT.